One sample yielded the 15 T cell receptor beta chains listed below, sequenced in a study of CD8 T cells in ankylosing spondylitis. No cognate antigen is known for these TCRs. TCRdb re-called the 5' RACE reads through MiXCR, storing one row per CDR3 protein. The sample carries about 540,000 distinct CDR3 sequences, roughly 13% recorded once. Overall study findings and caveats: Seemingly characteristic of ankylosing spondylitis blood was a TCR beta motif consisting of several highly homologous variants.

Specimen: blood, either unsorted or a sorted T cell fraction (not recorded which). The source of these receptors is a male donor with ankylosing spondylitis.

The chain couples TRBV27 to TRBJ1-2, with 8 bases that match TRBD1. The CDR3 sequence is 14 residues long. V trimming: 6 bases; J trimming: 8 bases; junction bases outside the gene matches: 11. Germline V gene data show CDR1 as MNHEY and CDR2 as SMNVEV (reference sequence). As DNA, the CDR3 is TGTGCCAGCAGGGGACAGGATTTTCGTCGGGGCTACACCTTC. This translates into CASRGQDFRRGYTF.

The V gene is TRBV4-2, the J gene TRBJ2-1, with D maybe TRBD2 (6 bases). Trimming stripped 0 bases from V and 5 bases from J, with 11 bases between. The CDR3 loop spans 15 amino acids. CDR1 is LGHNA and CDR2 is YNFKEQ in the germline V gene. CDR3 nucleotide sequence: TGTGCCAGCAGCCAAGATGGACGGGAGAACAATGAGCAGTTCTTC. Encoded protein: CASSQDGRENNEQFF.

This clonotype turned up a few times. This chain links TRBV11-3 with TRBJ2-1, with TRBD2 matching over 7 bases. This CDR3 region has 17 residues. Losses at the gene ends were 1 base for V and 4 bases for J; bases not matched to a gene: 10. From germline, CDR1 is SGHNT and CDR2 YENEEA. The CDR3 region has the DNA TGTGCCAGCAGCTTAGCCGCCGGCGGGAGAGAATACAATGAGCAGTTCTTC. Translating it yields CASSLAAGGREYNEQFF.

This clonotype has a handful of counts. CDR3 in amino acids: CASSLGLLGTGELFF. CDR3 coding DNA: TGTGCCAGCAGCTTGGGGCTCCTGGGTACCGGGGAGCTGTTTTTT. This chain links TRBV5-5 with TRBJ2-2; D gene unclear. The germline CDR1 and CDR2 sequences are SGHKS and YYEKEE (reference sequence). This CDR3 spans 15 amino acids. V lost 0 bases and J lost 5, with 11 bases in between. The full variable domain, in which reference TRBV5-5 and TRBJ2-2 provide the parts outside the CDR3, is DAGVTQSPTHLIKTRGQQVTLRCSPISGHKSVSWYQQVLGQGPQFIFQYYEKEERGRGNFPDRFSARQFPNYSSELNVNALLLGDSALYLCASSLGLLGTGELFFGEGSRLTVL.

V gene TRBV6-1 combines with J gene TRBJ1-5; D is undetermined. CDR3 length: 16 residues. The germline gives CDR1 MNHNS, CDR2 SASEGT. The ends were cut back, 7 bases at V and 2 bases at J, with 18 bases in the middle. CDR3 nucleotide sequence: TGTGCCAGCACCCTAGAGCCTAAATGGGGCAATCAGCCCCAGCATTTT. It specifies CASTLEPKWGNQPQHF.

The table lists this clonotype with a few counts. The chain joins TRBV29-1 to TRBJ1-1; D ambiguous. V was trimmed by 4 bases and J by 5 bases, leaving 20 bases between them. CDR1 is SQVTM and CDR2 is ANQGSEA in the germline V gene. The CDR3 consists of 15 residues. In DNA form, the CDR3 reads TGCAGCGTTGTCCCCGGGCCACCCCGGGGAACTGAAGCTTTCTTT. Its translation: CSVVPGPPRGTEAFF. Full variable domain (missing parts from reference TRBV29-1 and TRBJ1-1): SAVISQKPSRDICQRGTSLTIQCQVDSQVTMMFWYRQQPGQSLTLIATANQGSEATYESGFVIDKFPISRPNLTFSTLTVSNMSPEDSSIYLCSVVPGPPRGTEAFFGQGTRLTVV.

The chain joins TRBV5-1 to TRBJ2-5; the D gene is possibly TRBD1 (6 bases). The CDR3 length is 16 residues. V was shortened by 5 bases and J by 4 bases, with 21 bases between the two germline ends. CDR1 SGHRS and CDR2 YFSETQ come from the germline V gene. As DNA, the CDR3 is TGCGCCAGCAGTCCAGGGGAACAGGCTTTGTCAGAGACCCAGTACTTC. This sequence encodes CASSPGEQALSETQYF.

The V call is TRBV4-1, the J call TRBJ2-1; TRBD2 matches 15 bases. Germline CDR1 and CDR2: MGHRA and YSYEKL. The junction had 14 bases not matched to a gene; V was cut back by 0 bases and J by 5 bases. This CDR3 is 21 amino acids long. The DNA of the CDR3 is TGCGCCAGCAGCCAAGATCCTGGACTAGCGGGAGGGCCCGGACGACACAATGAGCAGTTCTTC. Amino acid sequence: CASSQDPGLAGGPGRHNEQFF.

The chain is built from TRBV27 and TRBJ1-5, with 9 bases identical to TRBD1. The V gene end was trimmed by 5 bases and the J gene end by 7 bases; junction bases not matched to a gene: 9. The V gene's germline CDR1 is MNHEY and CDR2 SMNVEV (reference sequence). This CDR3 is 15 amino acids long. The CDR3 protein is CASSKQGAHRQPQHF. DNA for the CDR3: TGTGCCAGCAGTAAACAGGGGGCGCACCGGCAGCCCCAGCATTTT.

This clonotype was seen only a few times. DNA for the CDR3: TGTGCCAGCAGCTTGAGAGGGCGTTATGGCTACACCTTC. It codes for CASSLRGRYGYTF. V is TRBV5-8 and J is TRBJ1-2; the D is unclear. Between the trimmed V and J ends, which lost 1 base and 5 bases, there was a span of 9 bases. Germline V CDR1 and CDR2: SGHTS, YDEGEE. This CDR3 has 13 residues.

At least ten counts were recorded for this clonotype. The rearrangement links TRBV7-2 to TRBJ1-1; TRBD1 might be the D (5 bases). Germline lookup yields CDR1 SGHTA and CDR2 FQGNSA. The CDR3 consists of 14 residues. Trimming removed 3 bases from V and 1 base from J, with 9 bases in between. The CDR3, as DNA: TGTGCCAGCAGCTTCAGACAGAAGAACACTGAAGCTTTCTTT. This gives the protein CASSFRQKNTEAFF.

V gene TRBV29-1 combines with J gene TRBJ1-1; no reliable D call. This CDR3 has 12 residues. The germline V and J ends were trimmed by 2 bases and 0 bases, with 4 bases remaining between them. The V gene's germline CDR1 is SQVTM and CDR2 ANQGSEA. CDR3: CSVEMVNTEAFF. In DNA, the CDR3 is TGCAGCGTTGAAATGGTGAACACTGAAGCTTTCTTT. Variable domain in full (rest from reference TRBV29-1 and TRBJ1-1): SAVISQKPSRDICQRGTSLTIQCQVDSQVTMMFWYRQQPGQSLTLIATANQGSEATYESGFVIDKFPISRPNLTFSTLTVSNMSPEDSSIYLCSVEMVNTEAFFGQGTRLTVV.

J is TRBJ2-2 and V is TRBV12-3 or TRBV12-4; D may be TRBD1 or TRBD2 (6 bases each). Between the trimmed V and J ends, which lost 8 bases and 0 bases, there was a span of 13 bases. The CDR3 is made up of 15 amino acids. The CDR3 coding sequence is TGTGCCAGCCTAAGGGGGGTGGCGAACACCGGGGAGCTGTTTTTT. The encoded protein is CASLRGVANTGELFF.

The table lists this clonotype with many counts. The J gene is TRBJ2-7, the V gene TRBV5-5, with D possibly being TRBD1 or TRBD2 (5 bases each). This CDR3 is built from 15 residues. Trimming left V 4 bases short and J 2 bases short, with 16 bases between. Germline values: CDR1 SGHKS, CDR2 YYEKEE (reference sequence). Here the CDR3 reads CASSIPGQGAYEQYV. The CDR3 bases are TGTGCCAGCAGCATACCGGGGCAGGGAGCCTACGAGCAGTACGTC.

This clonotype has more than one count but fewer than ten. V usage is TRBV7-9 and J usage is TRBJ1-2, with a tentative D call TRBD1 (5 bases). The CDR3 sequence is 16 residues long. Germline values: CDR1 SEHNR, CDR2 FQNEAQ (reference sequence). V dropped 0 bases and J dropped 4 bases, with 15 bases sitting between them. The CDR3 coding sequence is TGTGCCAGCAGCTTAGCGAAGGAGGGGAATACCTATGGCTACACCTTC. Amino acid sequence: CASSLAKEGNTYGYTF.